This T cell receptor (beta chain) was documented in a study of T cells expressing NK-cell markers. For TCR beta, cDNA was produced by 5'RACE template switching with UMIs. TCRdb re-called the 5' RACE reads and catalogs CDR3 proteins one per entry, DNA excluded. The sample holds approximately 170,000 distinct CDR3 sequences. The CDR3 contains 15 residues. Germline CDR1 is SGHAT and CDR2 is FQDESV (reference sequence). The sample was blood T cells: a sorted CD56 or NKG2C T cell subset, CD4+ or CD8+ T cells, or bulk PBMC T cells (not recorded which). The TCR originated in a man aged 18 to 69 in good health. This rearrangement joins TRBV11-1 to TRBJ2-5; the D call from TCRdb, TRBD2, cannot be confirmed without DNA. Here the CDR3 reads CASSPGTNTQETQYF.